This TCR beta chain was sequenced for a study of shared clonotypes between healthy human individuals. The CDR3 covers 16 residues. V dropped 5 bases and J dropped 0; count of bases not matched to a gene: 4. Germline values: CDR1 SGHVS, CDR2 FQNEAQ. Findings and limits, study-wide: Sampling covered nothing but blood. Tissue TCR repertoires likely differ from those found in blood.

The repertoire was sequenced with immunoSEQ multiplex PCR; TCRdb's copy has only in-frame clones and lacks some. Counted here are 2,500,000 or so clones, around 92% occurring once; the ten biggest clones make up around 0.38%. On this clone: No antigen is known for it.

The sequenced material came from naive CD4+ T cells from PBMCs. As to subset: CD45RA+ positively selected. The clonotype was recovered from a man aged 18 to 30 in good health. Some clones in this sample may be carry-over from other donors' samples. The chain joins TRBV7-8 to TRBJ1-1, with 12 nucleotides matching TRBD1. The CDR3 DNA sequence: TGTGCCAGCAGCCCCCGGGACAGGGGGCTGAACACTGAAGCTTTCTTT. It yields the protein CASSPRDRGLNTEAFF.